This T cell receptor (beta chain) was recovered during a study of cytomegalovirus exposure and HLA in healthy donors. Study-wide results and limits: Data from an earlier analysis indicated that most TCR beta V segments were productive either about 87% or about 30% of the time.

PCR was performed using 60 Vbeta and 13 Jbeta primers. This table comes from immunoSEQ multiplex PCR, and its TCRdb copy is limited to in-frame clones, with some not included. The sample shows 120,000 or so clones, more than 65% of them seen only once. This CDR3 has 12 residues. Per the germline V gene, CDR1 is MNHEY and CDR2 is SMNVEV (reference sequence). To note about this clone: Antigen: not known.

The receptor's source is a man aged 30 to 45 in good health and CMV-seropositive. The gene calls are TRBV27 and TRBJ2-5; a weak D match, TRBD2 (6 bases). The J call is uncertain, as TRBJ2-7 better fits the DNA end. The sample consisted of PBMCs. CDR3 bases: TGTGCCAGCAGTTTCGGGGGTTCCGAGCAGTACTTC. This sequence encodes CASSFGGSEQYF.